This TCR beta chain was recorded in a study of cytomegalovirus exposure and HLA in healthy donors. Findings and limits, study-wide: TCR beta chain V- and J-gene trimming was linked, in a later analysis, to a missense variant in DCLRE1C.

The study ran its PCR with 60 Vbeta and 13 Jbeta primers. Sequencing was performed with immunoSEQ multiplex PCR; in TCRdb, only in-frame clones are kept and a portion is missing. In the table there are under 200,000 clones, nearly 80% of which are singletons. This CDR3 has 14 residues. The ends were cut back, 0 bases at V and 7 bases at J, with 10 bases in the middle. Per the germline V gene, CDR1 is SGHRS and CDR2 is YFSETQ. The donors gave bone marrow, and they were healthy. Turning to this clone: Its target is unknown.

The source of this sequence is a man aged 45-65 years in good health and CMV-seropositive. The material sequenced was PBMCs. The rearrangement uses TRBV5-1 and TRBJ1-4; maybe TRBD1 (5 bases). CDR3 nucleotide sequence: TGCGCCAGCAGCTTGGTTCCGGGGGGTGAAAAACTGTTTTTT. Translating gives CASSLVPGGEKLFF.